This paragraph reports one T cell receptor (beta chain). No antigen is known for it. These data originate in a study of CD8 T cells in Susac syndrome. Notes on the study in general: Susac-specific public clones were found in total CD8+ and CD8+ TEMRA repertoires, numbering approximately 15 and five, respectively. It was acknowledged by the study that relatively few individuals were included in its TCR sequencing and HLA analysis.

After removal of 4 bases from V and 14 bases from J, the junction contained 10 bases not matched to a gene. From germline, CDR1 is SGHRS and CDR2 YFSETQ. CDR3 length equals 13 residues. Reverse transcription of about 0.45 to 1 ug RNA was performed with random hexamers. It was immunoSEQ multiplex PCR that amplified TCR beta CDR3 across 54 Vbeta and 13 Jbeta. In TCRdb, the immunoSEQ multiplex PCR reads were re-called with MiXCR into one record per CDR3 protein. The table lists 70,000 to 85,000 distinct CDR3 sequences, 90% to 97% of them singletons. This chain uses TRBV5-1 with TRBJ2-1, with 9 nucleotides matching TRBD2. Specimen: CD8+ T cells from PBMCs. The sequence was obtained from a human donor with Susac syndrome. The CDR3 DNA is TGCGCCAGCAGCCCCGGAGGCCCTAGCGGGGAGTTCTTC. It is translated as CASSPGGPSGEFF.